This T cell receptor beta chain derives from a study of T cells after yellow fever vaccination. Study-wide context: Fractions with few cells were prepared using SMART-Seq v4 Ultra Low Input. Whole-study findings and limits: Most clones from primary vaccination resurfaced after the booster (about 96% CD4, 88% CD8).

Per the germline V gene, CDR1 is SGDLS and CDR2 is YYNGEE. V was pared by 4 bases and J by 4 bases, with 12 bases between. The length of the CDR3 is 14 residues. For TCR, cDNA came from 5'RACE template switching, which added a universal primer site and UMIs. One entry per CDR3 protein, called by TCRdb with MiXCR from the 5' RACE reads. Altogether approximately 110,000 distinct CDR3 sequences are present, roughly 8.9% being singletons, with the ten largest covering 25%. This clonotype occurred a few times. Antigen specificity is unknown. Sequenced material: CD8+ T cells sorted from PBMCs, taken 45 days after the yellow fever booster vaccination. This receptor was identified in a man aged 25 to 45 who received the YFV17D yellow fever vaccine. The chain carries TRBV9 and TRBJ2-1; TRBD1 or TRBD2 may be the D gene (5 bases each). The CDR3 region has the DNA TGTGCCAGCAGCCCCTCTGGGGGTTACAATGAGCAGTTCTTC. Encoded protein: CASSPSGGYNEQFF.